This TCR beta chain was sequenced in a study of lymphopenia after photon versus proton radiotherapy. Trimming took 1 base from V and 5 from J; bases not matched to a gene: 7. Looked up from germline, CDR1 is SGHVS and CDR2 is FNYEAQ. This CDR3 is built from 15 residues. TCRdb keeps only in-frame clones here, not all; method: immunoSEQ multiplex PCR. This table holds 11,000 to 15,000 clones, roughly four fifths found once. V is TRBV7-6 and J is TRBJ2-5, with 7 bases that match TRBD2. This sequence originates from a man over 45 with gastric cancer. Specimen: peripheral blood, collected from a patient treated with photon-based radiotherapy. The CDR3 sequence: CASSLGGGSLETQYF. CDR3 DNA sequence: TGTGCCAGCAGCTTAGGCGGGGGTTCGCTGGAGACCCAGTACTTC.